This TCR beta chain was sequenced during a study of T cell repertoires in cytomegalovirus infection. Whole-study context: As its CMV epitopes, the study selected recently identified HLA-C-restricted and well-studied HLA-B-restricted targets. Through public TCR beta signatures, both CMV infection and matching HLA type were indicated.

Germline assignment: CDR1 SGHVS and CDR2 FNYEAQ. V lost 2 bases and J lost 0, with 19 bases in between. The CDR3 length is 19 residues. Each CDR3 protein gets one entry after TCRdb re-called the reads with MiXCR. The sample lists hundreds of thousands of distinct CDR3 sequences; about 29% were seen once. Study-wide points: What dominated the ex vivo response were HLA-C-restricted CMV-specific TCR beta clonotypes.

Points on this clonotype: Its antigen is currently unknown.

This chain uses TRBV7-6 with TRBJ1-4; the D gene is possibly TRBD1 (5 bases). The TCR comes from a human donor in good health (CMV status not recorded). Some clones in this sample may be carry-over from other donors' samples. The source was cultured PBMCs, collected from culture after CMV antigen stimulation. In nucleotides, the CDR3 is TGTGCCAGCAGCTTACCGCAGGGTGTCGGAGGGGCAACTAATGAAAAACTGTTTTTT. This sequence encodes CASSLPQGVGGATNEKLFF.